This TCR beta chain comes out of a study of blood T cell repertoires in COVID-19. Looking at the study overall: Both acute and convalescent COVID-19 samples were obtained from the United States, Italy and Spain. The analysed material was cDNA or gDNA that came from T cells, B-cell-depleted T cells, or PBMCs.

There are 13 residues in the CDR3. Trimming shortened V by 0 bases and J by 5 bases, and 9 bases separated the two germline ends. Germline V gene data show CDR1 as SGDLS and CDR2 as YYNGEE. In the original analysis: Estimation of nucleated cell counts relied on the amplification of reference gene primers. Clones were sequenced by immunoSEQ multiplex PCR, and TCRdb holds only the in-frame ones, with some missing. That table furnishes V, J and clone size, whereas the DNA furnished D and trimming. Among 57,000 or so clones, approximately 79% were seen once, and the ten largest hold roughly 18%. Source material: peripheral blood. The receptor's source is a man aged 55 to 70 with acute or convalescent COVID-19. The chain uses TRBV9 and TRBJ2-7; a possible D gene is TRBD2 (5 bases). In nucleotides, the CDR3 is TGTGCCAGCAGCGTAGGATCCGGGAACGAGCAGTACTTC. Encoded protein: CASSVGSGNEQYF. Full variable domain (remainder filled in from reference TRBV9 and TRBJ2-7): DSGVTQTPKHLITATGQRVTLRCSPRSGDLSVYWYQQSLDQGLQFLIQYYNGEERAKGNILERFSAQQFPDLHSELNLSSLELGDSALYFCASSVGSGNEQYFGPGTRLTVT.